This T cell receptor (beta chain) derives from a study of blood T cell repertoires in COVID-19. Study as a whole: Acute-phase and convalescent COVID-19 samples originated in the United States, Italy and Spain.

CDR1 is SQVTM and CDR2 is ANQGSEA in the germline V gene. CDR3 size: 18 residues. With 6 bases clipped from V and 0 bases from J, the junction kept 11 bases outside the gene matches. The assay was immunoSEQ multiplex PCR, and TCRdb's table has in-frame clones only and misses some. Here the sample spans roughly 200,000 clones, 83% being singletons. The source material was peripheral blood. This clonotype was obtained from a woman aged 25 to 39 with COVID-19, enrolled during active disease. The J gene is TRBJ2-3, the V gene TRBV29-1, with TRBD2 matching over 14 bases. The CDR3 DNA follows: TGCAGCGTCGACCGGACCGGGACTAGCGGGGGAAGCACAGATACGCAGTATTTT. It specifies CSVDRTGTSGGSTDTQYF.